Sequencing of this T cell receptor beta chain was carried out in a study of Ad26.COV2.S vaccination and SARS-CoV-2 variants. Described treatment: over 15 received Ad26.COV2.S at low or high dose, single or two shots; about 5 received placebo; per-sample allocation not given. The study sampled participants on day 63 after the first vaccine or placebo injection. The germline V gene encodes CDR1 SGHNT and CDR2 YYREEE (reference sequence). Trimming took 6 bases from V and 2 from J, leaving 8 bases between them. This CDR3 is built from 12 residues. Method: immunoSEQ multiplex PCR; TCRdb's copy keeps in-frame clones and lacks some. The data show hundreds of thousands of clones, with roughly 90% seen just once and approximately 1.7% held by the top ten.

The chain couples TRBV5-4 to TRBJ1-2; D is unresolved. This receptor was taken from a person between 18 and 65 years old who received the Ad26.COV2.S COVID-19 vaccine or a placebo. The sample in question was peripheral blood, obtained in a trial of Ad26.COV2.S vaccine versus placebo. The CDR3 DNA is TGTGCCAGCAAATACAGCAACTATGGCTACACCTTC. It codes for CASKYSNYGYTF.